This T cell receptor beta chain originates from a study of blood T cell repertoires in COVID-19. Study in general: COVID-19 samples, acute and convalescent, were from the United States, Italy and Spain. The cDNA or gDNA used as material had been derived from T cells, B-cell-depleted T cells, or PBMCs.

In the original processing: Estimated nucleated cell counts came from reference gene primer amplification. The protocol was immunoSEQ multiplex PCR, while the TCRdb copy is restricted to in-frame clones and leaves out a portion. V, J and clone size derive from that table, while D and trimming were established from the DNA sequence. The repertoire holds about 59,000 clones, with roughly 87% as singletons. The V gene lost 7 bases and the J gene lost 1 base, with 13 bases spanning the gap. The CDR3 is made up of 15 amino acids. Germline values: CDR1 ENHRY, CDR2 SYGVKD. Sequencing was carried out using peripheral blood. V is TRBV10-3 and J is TRBJ2-2, with D perhaps TRBD1 (5 bases). The sequence derives from a man older than 75 in a cohort sampled during active COVID-19. The CDR3 nucleotides read TGTGCCATCAATACTCAGGGTGTGAACACCGGGGAGCTGTTTTTT. This encodes CAINTQGVNTGELFF.